This T cell receptor beta chain came from a study of T cell changes during pregnancy in multiple sclerosis. J gave up 3 bases and V 5 bases, and 2 bases lay outside the gene matches. Germline V gene data show CDR1 as LNHDA and CDR2 as SQIVND (reference sequence). There are 13 residues in the CDR3. Libraries were prepared by immunoSEQ multiplex PCR; TCRdb keeps only in-frame clonotypes and omits some of them. This table has roughly 79,000 clones, about 90% appearing once. This chain connects TRBV19 to TRBJ2-5; 8 nucleotides line up with TRBD1. This TCR came from a female donor with multiple sclerosis, enrolled in a pregnancy study. This material consisted of CD4+ T cells from peripheral blood mononuclear cells, taken before pregnancy. The CDR3 DNA reads as TGTGCCAGTAGTTTGGACAGGGAAGAGACCCAGTACTTC. The encoded protein is CASSLDREETQYF.